The T cell receptor (beta chain) under discussion was sequenced for a study of PD-1 blockade in classical Hodgkin lymphoma. Per germline, CDR1 SGHNT and CDR2 YYREEE (reference sequence). The CDR3 has 15 amino acids. The J segment lost 5 bases and the V segment lost 0 bases, leaving 6 bases of the junction unmatched. Noted time point: cycle 4 day 1 (C4D1), after five to seven weeks of nivolumab. Every patient had relapsed following autologous stem cell transplantation, and cohorts differed in brentuximab vedotin exposure. Magnetic negative selection was used to purify CD4+ T cells from thawed PBMCs. Details on this clone: Its antigen is as yet unknown.

Notes on the study in general: It was CD4+ TCR diversity, not CD8+, that rose significantly by C4D1. The study found complete responders had baseline diversity similar to newly diagnosed patients.

The assay was immunoSEQ multiplex PCR, and TCRdb's table has in-frame clones only and misses some. The table lists roughly 13,000 clones, 70% to 85% of them singletons, with 0.9% to 0.95% in the top ten. This TCR came from a human donor with classical Hodgkin lymphoma. The source material was CD4+ T cells from blood, sampled before the fourth cycle of nivolumab. The J gene is TRBJ1-2, the V gene TRBV5-4; TRBD1 matches at 8 bases. For the CDR3, the DNA is TGTGCCAGCAGCTTGGCGACAGGGGTTTTATATGGCTACACCTTC. Amino acids: CASSLATGVLYGYTF.